These 26 T cell receptor beta chains originate from one sample sequenced in a study of blood T cells in healthy people across ages. The authors ran a second PCR of about 6 to 11 cycles using a sample-barcoded 5' primer and a J-beta primer mix. TCRdb ran MiXCR on the 5' RACE reads and lists one entry per CDR3 protein. The table shows approximately 580,000 distinct CDR3 sequences, with less than 25% occurring only once. These data are also associated with another study on T cells of mothers and their children.

Sequencing was performed on blood. Receptors were obtained from a boy younger than 18 in good health.

The rearrangement links TRBV4-3 to TRBJ2-3, with TRBD2 identical over 8 bases. With V trimmed by 0 bases and J by 8 bases, 10 bases remained unmatched. The CDR3 has 16 amino acids. The V gene's germline CDR1 is LGHNA and CDR2 YSLEER. The CDR3 bases are TGCGCCAGCAGCCAAGATCAAGTCGGGGGGGCGGCTACGCAGTATTTT. It codes for CASSQDQVGGAATQYF.

The rearrangement uses TRBV6-2 or TRBV6-3 and TRBJ2-1; D gene ambiguous. The length of the CDR3 is 14 residues. In germline, CDR1 is MNHEY, CDR2 SVGEGT. The V and J ends lost 4 bases and 8 bases respectively, with 15 bases between them. This chain's CDR3 is CASSFLYLLHEQFF. The CDR3 nucleotides are TGTGCCAGCAGTTTTCTCTACCTATTGCATGAGCAGTTCTTC.

This clonotype was counted between two and nine times. The gene calls are TRBV29-1 and TRBJ2-1; a weak D match, TRBD2 (6 bases). The CDR3 totals 14 residues. V was pared by 1 base and J by 1 base, with 8 bases between. Germline assignment: CDR1 SQVTM and CDR2 ANQGSEA. CDR3 amino acids: CSVEGRGSYNEQFF. CDR3 in DNA: TGCAGCGTTGAAGGGAGGGGATCCTACAATGAGCAGTTCTTC.

The chain links TRBV5-6 to TRBJ1-1; D not certain. Germline V gene sequence: CDR1 SGHDT, CDR2 YYEEEE. With 5 bases removed from V and 5 bases from J, the gap between germline ends came to 16 bases. The CDR3 runs to 14 residues. The CDR3 loop reads CASSLPGVLTEAFF. The CDR3 DNA reads as TGTGCCAGCAGTTTACCCGGGGTCCTGACTGAAGCTTTCTTT.

This clonotype occurred many times. This rearrangement joins TRBV6-2 or TRBV6-3 to TRBJ2-7; either TRBD1 or TRBD2 may supply D (7 bases each). Germline assignment: CDR1 MNHEY and CDR2 SVGEGT. Between the trimmed V and J ends, which lost 5 bases and 0 bases, there was a span of 17 bases. The CDR3 sequence is 16 residues long. The CDR3 loop is CASSHRDREGSYEQYF. CDR3 nucleotides: TGTGCCAGCAGTCACCGCGACAGGGAGGGCTCCTACGAGCAGTACTTC.

This chain uses TRBV20-1 with TRBJ2-1; TRBD1 matches 7 bases. The CDR3 is 15 amino acids. Germline trimming cut 5 bases from V and 5 bases from J; bases unmatched to any gene: 12. The germline V gene has CDR1 DFQATT and CDR2 SNEGSKA (reference sequence). CDR3 protein: CSAPPATGLNNEQFF. Written as DNA, the CDR3 is TGCAGTGCTCCCCCTGCGACAGGGCTCAACAATGAGCAGTTCTTC.

CDR3 coding DNA: TGTGCCAACGGGCTCAATAGCGGGGGCCTAGTCGTGGATGAGCAGTTCTTC. Its protein is CANGLNSGGLVVDEQFF. V is TRBV12-3 or TRBV12-4 and J is TRBJ2-1; the match to TRBD2 covers 9 bases. The V segment lost 10 bases and the J segment 8 bases; nucleotides outside the gene matches: 21. The CDR3 consists of 17 residues.

This clonotype was found a few times. The chain combines TRBV4-3 with TRBJ2-2; TRBD2 aligns across 11 bases. CDR3 length equals 21 residues. V was clipped by 3 bases and J by 0 bases; unmatched bases: 15. Germline-derived CDR1 and CDR2 are LGHNA and YSLEER. In DNA form, the CDR3 reads TGCGCCAGCAGCCACCTCCCCCGGGGACTAGCGGCCGTCCCGAACACCGGGGAGCTGTTTTTT. Residues: CASSHLPRGLAAVPNTGELFF.

This rearrangement joins TRBV7-9 to TRBJ2-5, with 8 bases fitting TRBD1. The DNA end favors TRBJ2-7, so the J call may be wrong. This CDR3 is 14 amino acids long. The germline gives CDR1 SEHNR, CDR2 FQNEAQ (reference sequence). The CDR3 DNA follows: TGTGCCAGCAGCGAGGGACAGGAATCCCACGAGCAGTACTTC. This translates into CASSEGQESHEQYF.

This chain links TRBV7-2 with TRBJ1-3, with TRBD1 as a possible D gene (6 bases). Germline CDR1 is SGHTA and CDR2 is FQGNSA. The CDR3 contains 17 residues. V lost 2 bases to trimming and J lost 4 bases, with 18 bases between them. The CDR3 sequence: CASSLQLFRGRGNTIYF. CDR3 coding DNA: TGTGCCAGCAGCTTACAACTCTTCCGGGGGCGGGGAAACACCATATATTTT.

The table lists this clonotype with a few counts. J is TRBJ2-1 and V is TRBV13, with 12 bases aligning to TRBD1. The CDR3 runs 15 residues. Germline V CDR1 and CDR2: PRHDT, FYEKMQ (reference sequence). V lost 2 bases to trimming and J lost 6 bases; unmatched junction nucleotides: 2. CDR3 DNA sequence: TGTGCCAGCAGCTTACGGGACAGGGGGCTCAATGAGCAGTTCTTC. It is translated as CASSLRDRGLNEQFF.

This clonotype was seen only a few times. This chain joins TRBV19 and TRBJ1-1; no firm D call. Germline V gene sequence: CDR1 LNHDA, CDR2 SQIVND (reference sequence). The V end was cut by 5 bases, the J end by 7 bases, with 14 bases between. This CDR3 has 13 amino acids. The CDR3, as DNA: TGTGCCAGTAGTTACGGTAGTTCAAATGAAGCTTTCTTT. Protein sequence: CASSYGSSNEAFF. The entire variable domain, with the rest obtained from reference TRBV19 and TRBJ1-1, is as follows: DGGITQSPKYLFRKEGQNVTLSCEQNLNHDAMYWYRQDPGQGLRLIYYSQIVNDFQKGDIAEGYSVSREKKESFPLTVTSAQKNPTAFYLCASSYGSSNEAFFGQGTRLTVV.

This clonotype was picked up a small number of times. The chain carries TRBV2 and TRBJ2-2; D is possibly TRBD1 (6 bases). The CDR3 covers 14 residues. V was pared by 7 bases and J by 1 base, with 10 bases between. CDR1 SNHLY and CDR2 FYNNEI come from the germline V gene. CDR3 region: CASTMTGNTGELFF. CDR3 DNA sequence: TGTGCCAGCACTATGACAGGGAACACCGGGGAGCTGTTTTTT.

In this sample, this clonotype turned up a few times. V is TRBV7-9 and J is TRBJ2-4; TRBD1 agrees at 9 bases. The CDR3 consists of 15 residues. Losses at the gene ends were 5 bases for V and 9 bases for J; bases not matched to a gene: 11. Germline lookup yields CDR1 SEHNR and CDR2 FQNEAQ (reference sequence). DNA for the CDR3: TGTGCCAGCAGCACCCAGCGGACAGGGGCCGGCATTCAGTACTTC. It codes for CASSTQRTGAGIQYF.

V gene TRBV6-2 or TRBV6-3 combines with J gene TRBJ2-1, with 11 bases aligning to TRBD1. The trim removed 2 bases at V and 6 bases at J, leaving 6 bases unmatched. This CDR3 has 16 residues. From germline, CDR1 is MNHEY and CDR2 SVGEGT. The CDR3 nucleotides are TGTGCCAGCAGTTACCCCGGGACAGGGGGACGCAATGAGCAGTTCTTC. Its translation: CASSYPGTGGRNEQFF.

The V and J genes are TRBV3-1 and TRBJ2-5; TRBD2 aligns across 13 bases. Per germline, CDR1 LGHDT and CDR2 YNNKEL (reference sequence). Losses at the gene ends were 1 base for V and 0 bases for J; bases not matched to a gene: 2. The CDR3 covers 17 residues. In DNA form, the CDR3 reads TGTGCCAGCAGCCAAGGGACTAGCGGGGGAGACCAAGAGACCCAGTACTTC. Protein product: CASSQGTSGGDQETQYF.

The chain couples TRBV3-1 to TRBJ2-5; D call uncertain. V was trimmed by 5 bases and J by 3 bases, leaving 13 bases between them. The CDR3 spans 14 residues. CDR1 and CDR2 from the germline V gene are LGHDT and YNNKEL (reference sequence). The CDR3 sequence: CASSVQPSEETQYF. CDR3 in DNA: TGTGCCAGCAGCGTCCAGCCGTCTGAAGAGACCCAGTACTTC.

The V gene is TRBV6-6, the J gene TRBJ2-5; 10 positions agree with TRBD1. Trimming took 6 bases from V and 4 from J; bases not matched to a gene: 8. The length of the CDR3 is 15 residues. Looked up from germline, CDR1 is MNHNY and CDR2 is SVGAGI (reference sequence). The CDR3: CASSAFDRGRETQYF. Written as DNA, the CDR3 is TGTGCCAGCAGCGCCTTCGACAGGGGGCGAGAGACCCAGTACTTC.

This clonotype has a single count. The V gene is TRBV20-1, the J gene TRBJ2-2; D is uncertain. This CDR3 has 11 amino acids. CDR1 and CDR2 (germline): DFQATT, SNEGSKA (reference sequence). Trimming cost V 0 bases and J 6 bases, with 2 bases left between them. For the CDR3, the DNA is TGCAGTGCTAGAGACGCCGGGGAGCTGTTTTTT. The encoded protein is CSARDAGELFF.

This clonotype was detected once. A junction end diverges from the germline sequence, so it may reflect a read error. The chain joins TRBV7-9 to TRBJ2-6; D is perhaps TRBD1 (5 bases). From germline, CDR1 is SEHNR and CDR2 FQNEAQ (reference sequence). This CDR3 has 14 residues. The CDR3 DNA sequence: TGTGCCAGCAGGAACAGCCTAGGGGCCAACGTCCTGACCTTC. Its translation: CASRNSLGANVLTF.

The chain employs TRBV5-5 and TRBJ2-1; 7 bases are shared with TRBD1. Losses at the gene ends were 5 bases for V and 12 bases for J; bases not matched to a gene: 8. Germline CDR1 SGHKS, CDR2 YYEKEE (reference sequence). The length of the CDR3 is 12 residues. The CDR3 bases are TGTGCCAGCAGTACAGGGGTGACGGGGCAGTTCTTC. This sequence encodes CASSTGVTGQFF.

This sequence joins TRBV7-8 and TRBJ2-4, with TRBD1 identical over 9 bases. This CDR3 spans 14 amino acids. CDR1 and CDR2 from the germline V gene are SGHVS and FQNEAQ. Trimming took 3 bases from V and 6 from J; bases not matched to a gene: 3. DNA of the CDR3: TGTGCCAGCAGCTTCCCGGACAGGGGAAACATTCAGTACTTC. Protein product: CASSFPDRGNIQYF.

This clonotype came up a few times. V is TRBV18 and J is TRBJ2-4; possible D gene TRBD1, 6 bases. Trimming removed 10 bases at V and 8 bases at J, with 33 bases between. Germline CDR1 is KGHSH and CDR2 is LQKENI. This CDR3 has 18 amino acids. The CDR3 DNA reads as TGTGCCACCAGCTCACCAACCTGGACAGCTACTCGCCCGGACATTCAGTACTTC. Translating it yields CATSSPTWTATRPDIQYF.

The rearrangement joins TRBV28 to TRBJ2-1, with TRBD1 as a possible D gene (5 bases). Trimming stripped 2 bases from V and 6 bases from J, with 11 bases between. The CDR3 has 14 amino acids. Germline V gene data show CDR1 as MDHEN and CDR2 as SYDVKM. CDR3 in amino acids: CASSLVSGSNEQFF. The DNA of the CDR3 is TGTGCCAGCAGTTTAGTGTCAGGGTCCAATGAGCAGTTCTTC.

This clonotype showed up many times. The chain uses TRBV7-9 and TRBJ2-5; no firm D call. V lost 5 bases, J lost 4 bases, and 5 bases lay in between. Germline V gene data show CDR1 as SEHNR and CDR2 as FQNEAQ (reference sequence). This CDR3 contains 11 residues. The CDR3 here is CASSPAETQYF. The CDR3 DNA sequence: TGTGCCAGCAGCCCCGCAGAGACCCAGTACTTC. Full variable domain (missing parts from reference TRBV7-9 and TRBJ2-5): DTGVSQNPRHKITKRGQNVTFRCDPISEHNRLYWYRQTLGQGPEFLTYFQNEAQLEKSRLLSDRFSAERPKGSFSTLEIQRTEQGDSAMYLCASSPAETQYFGPGTRLLVL.

The rearrangement links TRBV6-5 to TRBJ2-7; possible D gene TRBD1, 8 bases. With 0 bases removed from V and 5 bases from J, the gap between germline ends came to 20 bases. Germline V gene sequence: CDR1 MNHEY, CDR2 SVGAGI. The CDR3 extends over 17 amino acids. CDR3 nucleotide sequence: TGTGCCAGCAGTTACTCGATTCCCACAGGGGGGGTCCACGAGCAGTACTTC. Amino acids: CASSYSIPTGGVHEQYF.